This passage covers 13 T cell receptor beta chains from one sample sequenced in a study of human T cells and chemical hapten exposure (dated by TCRdb to the early 2020s). Library preparation used RACE. The sequencing machine was a NextSeq 500. The public reads were quality trimmed at Q25 with fastp and then assembled into clones with MiXCR by TCRdb, keeping productive beta chains. A single entry per CDR3 protein holds the most common genes and DNA from its merged rows. Counted in this sample were about 170,000 distinct CDR3 sequences; around a quarter of them appeared once. The leading ten clones occupy 2% to 2.5% of the sample. The time point label, read with the paper, signifies: patch test 3, about 24 weeks after DPC sensitization. The treatment or condition label of this sample denotes: therapeutic diphenylcyclopropenone sensitization with weekly scalp DPC. Material: whole blood, obtained in connection with sensitization to the hapten diphenylcyclopropenone (DPC). Every receptor here comes from a woman aged 18-29 years with alopecia areata. Some clones in this sample may be carry-over from other donors' samples.

The gene calls are TRBV20-1 and TRBJ2-3, with a tentative D call TRBD1 (5 bases). This CDR3 comprises 14 residues. V lost 6 bases and J lost 5, with 18 bases in between. Germline V lookup: CDR1 DFQATT, CDR2 SNEGSKA (reference sequence). The CDR3 is CSATPAERGDTQYF. The CDR3 DNA follows: TGCAGTGCCACACCCGCAGAAAGGGGAGATACGCAGTATTTT.

J is TRBJ2-1 and V is TRBV4-2, with 11 nucleotides matching TRBD2. V lost 5 bases and J lost 6; bases outside the gene matches: 6. Germline V gene sequence: CDR1 LGHNA, CDR2 YNFKEQ. The CDR3 extends over 15 amino acids. For the CDR3, the DNA is TGTGCCAGCAGCTCTAGCGGGGGGACAGCCAATGAGCAGTTCTTC. As protein: CASSSSGGTANEQFF.

This clonotype appeared many times. This chain joins TRBV20-1 and TRBJ1-1; D not certain. Trimming took off 5 bases at V and 0 bases at J, with 10 bases between the two ends. The CDR3 spans 13 residues. Germline assignment: CDR1 DFQATT and CDR2 SNEGSKA (reference sequence). The CDR3, as DNA: TGCAGTGCTGCCGCCATCATGAACACTGAAGCTTTCTTT. It is translated as CSAAAIMNTEAFF.

V gene TRBV24-1 combines with J gene TRBJ2-7; unclear D gene. CDR1 and CDR2 (germline): KGHDR, SFDVKD. The ends were cut back, 4 bases at V and 2 bases at J, with 11 bases in the middle. This CDR3 comprises 14 residues. The CDR3 nucleotides are TGTGCCACCAGTGAGCCCCAGGCGCCCTACGAGCAGTACTTC. It is translated as CATSEPQAPYEQYF.

Concerning this clonotype: This clone may be a read error of a much larger clone one base away. The chain links TRBV11-1 to TRBJ2-5, with 10 bases matching TRBD1. The germline gives CDR1 SGHAT, CDR2 FQDESV (reference sequence). V lost 5 bases to trimming and J lost 5 bases; unmatched junction nucleotides: 5. The CDR3 length is 14 residues. CDR3 protein: CASSTDRGLETQYF. DNA of the CDR3: TGTGCCAGCAGCACTGACAGGGGGCTGGAGACCCAGTACTTC. The full variable domain, completed using reference TRBV11-1 and TRBJ2-5, is EAEVAQSPRYKITEKSQAVAFWCDPISGHATLYWYRQILGQGPELLVQFQDESVVDDSQLPKDRFSAERLKGVDSTLKIQPAELGDSAMYLCASSTDRGLETQYFGPGTRLLVL.

This clonotype occurred a few times. This chain links TRBV4-3 with TRBJ2-1; D unclear. V was trimmed by 1 base and J by 5 bases, leaving 12 bases between them. Germline assignment: CDR1 LGHNA and CDR2 YSLEER. This CDR3 region has 15 residues. The CDR3: CASSQGGAGNNEQFF. The CDR3 coding sequence is TGCGCCAGCAGCCAAGGGGGTGCTGGGAACAATGAGCAGTTCTTC.

This clonotype was seen only a few times. The genes are TRBV5-5 and TRBJ1-4, with 7 bases that match TRBD1. CDR3 size: 13 residues. Trimming at V came to 4 bases and at J to 7 bases, leaving 4 bases not matched to a gene. Per germline, CDR1 SGHKS and CDR2 YYEKEE (reference sequence). The CDR3 sequence is CASSVTGVEKLFF. The CDR3 DNA reads as TGTGCCAGCAGCGTTACAGGGGTTGAAAAACTGTTTTTT.

This clonotype was seen a handful of times. V and J are TRBV4-2 and TRBJ2-5, with 8 positions matching TRBD2. V gave up 3 bases and J gave up 2 bases; unmatched junction bases: 11. The CDR3 spans 17 residues. From germline, CDR1 is LGHNA and CDR2 YNFKEQ. This CDR3 reads CASSQNDIAGRQETQYF. CDR3 sequence (DNA): TGTGCCAGCAGCCAGAACGACATAGCGGGGAGACAAGAGACCCAGTACTTC.

This clonotype was counted ten times or more. J is TRBJ2-7 and V is TRBV20-1; TRBD2 aligns across 7 bases. The CDR3 runs 15 residues. CDR1 DFQATT and CDR2 SNEGSKA come from the germline V gene (reference sequence). V lost 2 bases and J lost 6; bases outside the gene matches: 13. DNA for the CDR3: TGCAGTGCTAGAATTCAGCTAGCGGACCGTCTCGAGCAGTACTTC. It encodes CSARIQLADRLEQYF.

The chain combines TRBV2 with TRBJ2-5, with D tentatively TRBD2 (6 bases). Per the germline V gene, CDR1 is SNHLY and CDR2 is FYNNEI. CDR3 length: 15 residues. Trimming shortened V by 6 bases and J by 1 base, and 15 bases separated the two germline ends. The CDR3 DNA follows: TGTGCCAGCAGGGAGCGGGCCTTTATCCAAGAGACCCAGTACTTC. It codes for CASRERAFIQETQYF.

The chain combines TRBV29-1 with TRBJ2-7, with 7 bases that match TRBD1. V was pared by 4 bases and J by 6 bases, with 9 bases of the junction left unmatched. The germline CDR1 and CDR2 sequences are SQVTM and ANQGSEA. The CDR3 runs to 13 residues. CDR3 region: CSVGLRGHGEQYF. The CDR3 region has the DNA TGCAGCGTTGGTCTGAGGGGGCACGGCGAGCAGTACTTC.

The V and J genes are TRBV7-2 and TRBJ2-7, with D unclear. This CDR3 comprises 11 residues. Germline assignment: CDR1 SGHTA and CDR2 FQGNSA. Trimming pared 0 bases from V and 5 bases from J, leaving 2 bases between. The DNA for the CDR3 is TGTGCCAGCAGCTTAGCGGACGAGCAGTACTTC. It encodes CASSLADEQYF.

The genes are TRBV7-2 and TRBJ1-4, with D hard to call. Trimming took 2 bases from V and 0 from J, leaving 13 bases between them. The CDR3 consists of 17 residues. CDR1 and CDR2 from the germline V gene are SGHTA and FQGNSA. The CDR3 protein is CASSLMGRSTTNEKLFF. DNA for the CDR3: TGTGCCAGCAGCTTAATGGGCAGATCTACAACTAATGAAAAACTGTTTTTT.